The subject of this entry is one T cell receptor beta chain. Its antigen remains unknown. The entry originates in a study of memory CD4+ T cells and cytomegalovirus serostatus. The data were produced by immunoSEQ multiplex PCR, yet TCRdb's version contains in-frame clones alone and is incomplete. Of roughly 48,000 clones listed, around four fifths were seen once; the top ten hold 2%. The CDR3 spans 13 residues. Germline V gives CDR1 MGHRA, CDR2 YSYEKL. Trimming took 5 bases from V and 12 from J, leaving 17 bases between them. The sort gate was single viable CD3+CD4+CD8-CD45RO+ cells for memory CD4+ T cells. Study-level results: Suggested: most of the CMV-linked TCR signature lies in CD4+ memory cells.

Material for sequencing was memory CD4+ T cells from blood. The receptor was derived from an adult in good health and CMV-seropositive. The chain is built from TRBV4-1 and TRBJ2-1, with unresolved D. The CDR3 loop reads CASSTQLGFGQFF. The CDR3 coding sequence is TGCGCCAGCAGCACCCAGCTGGGGTTTGGGCAGTTCTTC.